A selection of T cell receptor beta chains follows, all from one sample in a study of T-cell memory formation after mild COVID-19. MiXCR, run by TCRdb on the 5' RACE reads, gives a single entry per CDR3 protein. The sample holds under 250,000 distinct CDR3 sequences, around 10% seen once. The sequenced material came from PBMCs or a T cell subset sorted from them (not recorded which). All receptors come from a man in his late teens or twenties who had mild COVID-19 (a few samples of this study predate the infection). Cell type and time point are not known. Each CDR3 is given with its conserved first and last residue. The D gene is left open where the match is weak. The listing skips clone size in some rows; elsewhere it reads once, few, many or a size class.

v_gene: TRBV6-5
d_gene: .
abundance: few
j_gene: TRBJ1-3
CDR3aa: CASTTRGEGVGGNTIYF
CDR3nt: TGTGCCAGCACCACAAGGGGCGAGGGGGTCGGTGGAAACACCATATATTTT

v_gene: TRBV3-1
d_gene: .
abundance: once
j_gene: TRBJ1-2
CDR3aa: CASSQRGARGYTF
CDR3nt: TGTGCCAGCAGCCAAAGGGGGGCGCGGGGCTACACCTTC

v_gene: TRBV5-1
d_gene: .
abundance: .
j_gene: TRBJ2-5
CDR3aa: CASKEAESQETQYF
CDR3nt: TGCGCCAGCAAGGAGGCGGAATCCCAAGAGACCCAGTACTTC

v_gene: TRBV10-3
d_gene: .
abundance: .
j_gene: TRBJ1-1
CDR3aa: CAISENRQGVANTEAFF
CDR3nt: TGTGCCATCAGTGAGAATCGGCAGGGTGTCGCGAACACTGAAGCTTTCTTT

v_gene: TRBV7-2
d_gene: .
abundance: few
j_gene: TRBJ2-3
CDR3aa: CASSTNGGAVGDTQYF
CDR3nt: TGTGCCAGCAGCACCAATGGGGGGGCCGTGGGAGATACGCAGTATTTT

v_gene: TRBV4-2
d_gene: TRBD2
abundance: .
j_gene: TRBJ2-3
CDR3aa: CASSQVVAGGRDTQYF
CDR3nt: TGTGCCAGCAGCCAAGTGGTAGCGGGGGGGCGTGATACGCAGTATTTT

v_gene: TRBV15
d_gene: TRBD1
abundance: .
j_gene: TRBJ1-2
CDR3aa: CATSGDAGGYGYTF
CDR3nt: TGTGCCACCAGCGGTGACGCAGGGGGCTATGGCTACACCTTC

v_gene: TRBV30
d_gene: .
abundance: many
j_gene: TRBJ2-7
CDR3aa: CAWSVRGISYF
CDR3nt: TGTGCCTGGAGTGTACGGGGGATCTCGTACTTC

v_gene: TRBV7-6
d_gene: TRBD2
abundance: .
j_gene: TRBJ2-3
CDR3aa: CASSAPRRLAGGSDTQYF
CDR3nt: TGTGCCAGCAGCGCTCCGCGGCGGCTAGCGGGGGGTTCAGATACGCAGTATTTT

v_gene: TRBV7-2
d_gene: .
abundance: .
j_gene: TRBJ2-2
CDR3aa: CASSFIRGFTGELFF
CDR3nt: TGTGCCAGCAGCTTTATTCGGGGTTTCACCGGGGAGCTGTTTTTT

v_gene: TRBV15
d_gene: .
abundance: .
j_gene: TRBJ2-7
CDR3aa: CATSRRSGEQYF
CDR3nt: TGTGCCACCAGCAGGAGGTCGGGGGAGCAGTACTTC

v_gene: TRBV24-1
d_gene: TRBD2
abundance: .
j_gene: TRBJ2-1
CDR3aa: CATSSQWPSGGHNEQFF
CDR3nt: TGTGCCACCAGTTCCCAATGGCCTAGCGGGGGGCACAATGAGCAGTTCTTC

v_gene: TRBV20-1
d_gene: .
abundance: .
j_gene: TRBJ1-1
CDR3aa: CSARNSKQGMNTEAFF
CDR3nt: TGCAGTGCTCGCAATTCCAAACAGGGAATGAACACTGAAGCTTTCTTT

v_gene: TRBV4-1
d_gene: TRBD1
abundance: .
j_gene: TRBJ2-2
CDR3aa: CASSLADRGANTGELFF
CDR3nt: TGCGCCAGCAGTTTAGCGGACAGGGGCGCGAACACCGGGGAGCTGTTTTTT

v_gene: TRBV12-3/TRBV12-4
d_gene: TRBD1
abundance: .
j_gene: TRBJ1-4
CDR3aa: CASTRTGEKKLFF
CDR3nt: TGTGCCAGCACCCGGACAGGGGAGAAAAAACTGTTTTTT

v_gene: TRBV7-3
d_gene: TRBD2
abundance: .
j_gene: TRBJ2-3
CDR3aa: CASSLTLAGGQDTQYF
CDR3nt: TGTGCCAGCAGCTTAACGCTAGCGGGGGGGCAAGATACGCAGTATTTT

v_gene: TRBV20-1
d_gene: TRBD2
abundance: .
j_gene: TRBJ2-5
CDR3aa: CSARDQPGLLQETQYF
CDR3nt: TGCAGTGCTAGAGACCAACCGGGACTACTTCAAGAGACCCAGTACTTC

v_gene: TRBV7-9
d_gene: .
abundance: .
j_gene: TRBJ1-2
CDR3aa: CASSSGGYTF
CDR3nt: TGTGCCAGCAGCTCCGGTGGCTACACCTTC

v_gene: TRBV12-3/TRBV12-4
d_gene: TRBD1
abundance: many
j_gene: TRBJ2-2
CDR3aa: CASSLPDRVPGELFF
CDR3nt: TGTGCCAGCAGCCTCCCTGACAGGGTCCCCGGGGAGCTGTTTTTT

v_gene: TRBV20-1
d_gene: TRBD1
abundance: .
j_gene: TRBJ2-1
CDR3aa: CSARETGGKYNEQFF
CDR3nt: TGCAGTGCTAGGGAGACAGGGGGAAAATACAATGAGCAGTTCTTC

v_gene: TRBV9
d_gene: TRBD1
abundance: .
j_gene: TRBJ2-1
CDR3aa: CASSAIWDRGRPNEQFF
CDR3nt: TGTGCCAGCAGCGCCATTTGGGACAGGGGTCGGCCTAATGAGCAGTTCTTC

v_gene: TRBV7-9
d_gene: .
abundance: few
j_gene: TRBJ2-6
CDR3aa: CASSGNSPTWANVLTF
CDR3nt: TGTGCCAGCAGCGGAAACAGCCCGACTTGGGCCAACGTCCTGACTTTC

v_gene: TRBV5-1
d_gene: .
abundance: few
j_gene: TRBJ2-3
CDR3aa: CASSIMALDTQYF
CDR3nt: TGCGCCAGCAGCATAATGGCCTTAGATACGCAGTATTTT

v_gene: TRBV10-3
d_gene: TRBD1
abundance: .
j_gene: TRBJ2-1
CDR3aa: CATLPRQGRYEQFF
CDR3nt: TGTGCCACCTTGCCCCGACAGGGGAGGTATGAGCAGTTCTTC

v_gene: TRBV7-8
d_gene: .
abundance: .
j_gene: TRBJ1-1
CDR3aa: CASSLTGDNTEAFF
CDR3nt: TGTGCCAGCAGCTTAACGGGGGACAACACTGAAGCTTTCTTT

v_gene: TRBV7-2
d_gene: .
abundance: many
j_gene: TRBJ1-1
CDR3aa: CASSLDTEAFF
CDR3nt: TGCGCCAGCAGCCTGGACACTGAAGCTTTCTTT

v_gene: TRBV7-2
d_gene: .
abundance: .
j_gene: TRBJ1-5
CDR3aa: CASSYRVNNQPQHF
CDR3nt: TGTGCCAGCAGCTACCGGGTAAACAATCAGCCCCAGCATTTT

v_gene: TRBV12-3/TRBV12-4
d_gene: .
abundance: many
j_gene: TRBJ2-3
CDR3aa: CASSLGGAYTQYF
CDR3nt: TGTGCCAGCAGCCTAGGGGGGGCGTATACGCAGTATTTT

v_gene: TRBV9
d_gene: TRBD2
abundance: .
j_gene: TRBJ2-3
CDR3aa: CASSEGLAASTDTQYF
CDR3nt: TGTGCCAGCAGCGAGGGACTAGCGGCTAGCACAGATACGCAGTATTTT

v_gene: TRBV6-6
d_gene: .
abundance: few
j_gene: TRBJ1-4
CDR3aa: CASSYEIGGKLFF
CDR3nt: TGTGCCAGCAGTTACGAGATAGGAGGAAAACTGTTTTTT

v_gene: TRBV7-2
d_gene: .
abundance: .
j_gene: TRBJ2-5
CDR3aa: CASSLSTQETQYF
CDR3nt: TGTGCCAGCAGCTTATCTACGCAAGAGACCCAGTACTTC

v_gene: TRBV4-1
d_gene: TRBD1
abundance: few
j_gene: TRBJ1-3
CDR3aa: CASRQDRGSGNTIYF
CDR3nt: TGCGCCAGCAGACAGGACAGGGGATCTGGAAACACCATATATTTT

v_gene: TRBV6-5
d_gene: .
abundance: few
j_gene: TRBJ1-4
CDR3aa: CASSYSGTYTNEKLFF
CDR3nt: TGTGCCAGCAGTTACTCAGGGACATATACTAATGAAAAACTGTTTTTT

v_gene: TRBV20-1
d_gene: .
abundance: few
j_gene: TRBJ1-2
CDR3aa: CSARYGVGYTF
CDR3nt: TGCAGTGCTAGATACGGGGTTGGCTACACCTTC

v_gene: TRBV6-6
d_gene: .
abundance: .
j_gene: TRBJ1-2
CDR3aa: CASKRQTNYGYTF
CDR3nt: TGTGCCAGCAAAAGGCAGACTAACTATGGCTACACCTTC

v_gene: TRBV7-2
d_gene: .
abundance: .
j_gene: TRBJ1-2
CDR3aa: CASSFERSVGYTF
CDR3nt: TGTGCCAGCAGCTTCGAGAGATCCGTTGGCTACACCTTC

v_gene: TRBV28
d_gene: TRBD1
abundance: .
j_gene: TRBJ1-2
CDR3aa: CASSLGQGRYGYTF
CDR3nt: TGTGCCAGCAGTTTGGGACAGGGAAGATATGGCTACACCTTC

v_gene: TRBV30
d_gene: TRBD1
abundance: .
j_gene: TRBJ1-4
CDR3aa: CAWSVQGSGKLFF
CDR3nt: TGTGCCTGGAGTGTACAGGGGAGCGGAAAACTGTTTTTT

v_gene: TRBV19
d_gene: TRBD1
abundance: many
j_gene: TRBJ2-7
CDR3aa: CASSPRDRGLEQYF
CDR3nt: TGTGCCAGCAGCCCCCGGGACAGGGGTCTAGAGCAGTACTTC

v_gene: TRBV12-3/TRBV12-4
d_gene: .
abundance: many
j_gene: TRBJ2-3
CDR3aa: CASSGGDTQYF
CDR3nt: TGTGCCAGCAGCGGAGGAGATACGCAGTATTTT

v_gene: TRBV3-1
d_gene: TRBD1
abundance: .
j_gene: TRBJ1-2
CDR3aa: CASSFRWDRANGYTF
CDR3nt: TGTGCCAGCAGCTTCCGATGGGACAGGGCTAATGGCTACACCTTC

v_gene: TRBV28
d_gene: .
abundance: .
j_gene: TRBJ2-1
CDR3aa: CASRDGGQGNEQFF
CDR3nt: TGTGCCAGCAGGGATGGGGGGCAGGGAAATGAGCAGTTCTTC

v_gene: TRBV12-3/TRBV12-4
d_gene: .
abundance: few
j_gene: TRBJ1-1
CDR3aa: CASSPTGAEAFF
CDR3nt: TGTGCCAGCAGTCCGACCGGGGCTGAAGCTTTCTTT

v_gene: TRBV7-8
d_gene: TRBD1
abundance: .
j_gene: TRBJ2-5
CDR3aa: CASSWAQGAQETQYF
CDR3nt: TGTGCCAGCAGCTGGGCACAGGGGGCTCAAGAGACCCAGTACTTC

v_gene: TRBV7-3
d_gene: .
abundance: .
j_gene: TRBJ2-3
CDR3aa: CASSLTGDTDTQYF
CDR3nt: TGTGCCAGCAGCTTGACGGGGGACACAGATACGCAGTATTTT

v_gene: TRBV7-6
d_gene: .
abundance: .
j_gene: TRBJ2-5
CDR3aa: CASSLPGTLMTQYF
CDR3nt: TGTGCCAGCAGCTTACCGGGGACCCTAATGACCCAGTACTTC

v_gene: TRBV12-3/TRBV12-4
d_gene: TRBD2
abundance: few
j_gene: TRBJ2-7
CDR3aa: CASSFVLAGGPDEQYF
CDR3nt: TGTGCCAGCAGTTTCGTGTTGGCGGGGGGGCCGGACGAGCAGTACTTC

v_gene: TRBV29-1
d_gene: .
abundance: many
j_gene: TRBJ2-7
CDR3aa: CSVAAGRREQYF
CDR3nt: TGCAGCGTTGCGGCAGGGAGGCGCGAGCAGTACTTC

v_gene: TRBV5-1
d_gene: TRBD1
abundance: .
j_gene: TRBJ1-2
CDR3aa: CASSSTGVGANYGYTF
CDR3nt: TGCGCCAGCAGTTCGACAGGGGTCGGAGCTAACTATGGCTACACCTTC

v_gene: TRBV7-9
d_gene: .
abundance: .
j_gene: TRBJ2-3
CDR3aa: CASSSSDRATSTDTQYF
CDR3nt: TGTGCCAGCAGCTCCTCCGATCGGGCCACCAGCACAGATACGCAGTATTTT